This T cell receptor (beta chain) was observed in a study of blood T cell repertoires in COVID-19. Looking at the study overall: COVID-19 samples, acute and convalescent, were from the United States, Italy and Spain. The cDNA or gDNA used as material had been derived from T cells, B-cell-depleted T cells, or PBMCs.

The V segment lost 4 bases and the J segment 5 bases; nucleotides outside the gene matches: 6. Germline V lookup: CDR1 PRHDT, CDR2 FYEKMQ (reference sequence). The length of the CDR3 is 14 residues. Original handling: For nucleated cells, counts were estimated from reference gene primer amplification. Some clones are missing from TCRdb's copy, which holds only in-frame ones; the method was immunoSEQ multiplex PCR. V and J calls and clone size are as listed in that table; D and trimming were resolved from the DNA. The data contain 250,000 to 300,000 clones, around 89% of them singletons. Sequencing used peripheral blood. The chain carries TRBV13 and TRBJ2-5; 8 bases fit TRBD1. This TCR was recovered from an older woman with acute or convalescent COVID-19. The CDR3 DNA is TGTGCCAGCAGCTCGACAGGGGCTCATGAGACCCAGTACTTC. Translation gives CASSSTGAHETQYF.